Below are 15 T cell receptor beta chains sequenced from a single sample in a study of blood T cells in healthy people across ages (dated by TCRdb to about 2015). The method behind the library was 5' RACE. The listed sequencing device is Illumina HiSeq 2500. A second about 7 to 12 cycle PCR used a sample-barcoded 5' primer and a J-beta primer mix. TCRdb cleaned the public reads at Q25 with fastp, built clones with MiXCR and kept in-frame beta chains. Every entry covers one CDR3 protein and lists the most common genes and DNA from its rows. The sample table contains more than 750,000 distinct CDR3 sequences; only one count was recorded for 25% to 30% of them. 10% to 13% of the sample is taken by the ten largest. The same sample was also studied in work on T cells of mothers and their children.

Sequencing was done on a sample of blood. These receptors all come from a woman in her 40s in good health.

Of note for this clonotype: A read error may produce the germline difference seen at one junction end. This chain connects TRBV30 to TRBJ1-5; D not resolved. This CDR3 has 13 amino acids. The germline gives CDR1 GTSNPN, CDR2 SVGIG (reference sequence). The CDR3 nucleotides are TGTGCCTGGAGTGTGGGTCTGGATCACCCCCAGCATTTT. This gives the protein CAWSVGLDHPQHF.

The V gene is TRBV28, the J gene TRBJ2-3; no firm D call. The CDR3 runs to 15 residues. Per germline, CDR1 MDHEN and CDR2 SYDVKM. Trimming removed 3 bases from V and 8 bases from J, with 18 bases in between. The DNA for the CDR3 is TGTGCCAGCAGTTTCAAGGTACTAACGTACGGTACGCAGTATTTT. It codes for CASSFKVLTYGTQYF.

V gene TRBV7-9 combines with J gene TRBJ2-1; tentatively, D is TRBD1 (6 bases). Germline assignment: CDR1 SEHNR and CDR2 FQNEAQ (reference sequence). This CDR3 has 15 residues. V dropped 6 bases and J dropped 4 bases, with 16 bases sitting between them. The CDR3: CASRSPGTPYNEQFF. Written as DNA, the CDR3 is TGTGCCAGCAGGTCCCCCGGGACACCTTACAATGAGCAGTTCTTC.

V usage is TRBV6-5 and J usage is TRBJ2-3; a possible D gene is TRBD2 (5 bases). CDR1 and CDR2 from the germline V gene are MNHEY and SVGAGI. The CDR3 totals 18 residues. The ends were cut back, 0 bases at V and 2 bases at J, with 18 bases in the middle. The CDR3 loop is CASSYSGSRGPTTDTQYF. In DNA, the CDR3 is TGTGCCAGCAGTTACTCAGGTAGTCGGGGTCCTACCACAGATACGCAGTATTTT.

This clonotype was counted ten times or more. This chain links TRBV7-9 with TRBJ1-1; D uncertain. The CDR3 runs 12 residues. Trimming left V 8 bases short and J 0 bases short, with 7 bases between. Germline V gene sequence: CDR1 SEHNR, CDR2 FQNEAQ (reference sequence). The CDR3 nucleotides are TGTGCCAGCCAGCTGATGAACACTGAAGCTTTCTTT. Its translation: CASQLMNTEAFF.

This chain uses TRBV7-6 with TRBJ2-3; tentative D call: TRBD2 (5 bases). This CDR3 is built from 15 residues. V was shortened by 2 bases and J by 1 base, with 10 bases between the two germline ends. CDR1 and CDR2 from the germline V gene are SGHVS and FNYEAQ. The CDR3 loop reads CASSLSSWGTDTQYF. CDR3 nucleotide sequence: TGTGCCAGCAGCTTATCTAGCTGGGGCACAGATACGCAGTATTTT. The full variable domain, its missing parts supplied by reference TRBV7-6 and TRBJ2-3, is GAGVSQSPRYKVTKRGQDVALRCDPISGHVSLYWYRQALGQGPEFLTYFNYEAQQDKSGLPNDRFSAERPEGSISTLTIQRTEQRDSAMYRCASSLSSWGTDTQYFGPGTRLTVL.

The chain carries TRBV28 and TRBJ2-1; D is perhaps TRBD2 (5 bases). The germline V gene has CDR1 MDHEN and CDR2 SYDVKM. The CDR3 spans 16 residues. The V and J ends lost 8 bases and 0 bases respectively, with 17 bases between them. CDR3 DNA sequence: TGTGCCAGCGCCTCCCCGGGGTATAGCTCCTACAATGAGCAGTTCTTC. It specifies CASASPGYSSYNEQFF.

This clonotype was picked up a small number of times. The gene calls are TRBV4-3 and TRBJ2-4; TRBD2 aligns across 11 bases. The ends lost 2 bases at V and 0 bases at J; junction bases unmatched: 3. Germline V lookup: CDR1 LGHNA, CDR2 YSLEER. The CDR3 is 17 residues long. The chain's CDR3 is CASSQILAGEAKNIQYF. Here the CDR3 DNA reads TGCGCCAGCAGCCAAATACTAGCGGGGGAAGCCAAAAACATTCAGTACTTC.

The genes are TRBV9 and TRBJ2-1; D might be TRBD1 (6 bases). V was cut by 4 bases and J by 8 bases, with 16 bases left in between. Germline V gene data show CDR1 as SGDLS and CDR2 as YYNGEE. The CDR3 has 14 residues. CDR3 protein: CASSKRTAPDEQFF. The CDR3 DNA sequence: TGTGCCAGCAGCAAACGGACAGCGCCCGATGAGCAGTTCTTC. Full variable domain (rest looked up from reference TRBV9 and TRBJ2-1): DSGVTQTPKHLITATGQRVTLRCSPRSGDLSVYWYQQSLDQGLQFLIQYYNGEERAKGNILERFSAQQFPDLHSELNLSSLELGDSALYFCASSKRTAPDEQFFGPGTRLTVL.

This clonotype showed up many times. This chain joins TRBV7-2 and TRBJ2-6; D ambiguous. The CDR3 contains 14 residues. V lost 4 bases to trimming and J lost 2 bases, with 6 bases between them. Germline V gives CDR1 SGHTA, CDR2 FQGNSA. The CDR3 sequence is CASSSSTGANVLTF. CDR3 nucleotide sequence: TGTGCCAGCAGCTCTTCCACTGGGGCCAACGTCCTGACTTTC.

This chain connects TRBV7-3 to TRBJ1-2; no clear D gene. Germline V lookup: CDR1 SGHTA, CDR2 FQGTGA. This CDR3 is 14 amino acids long. V dropped 0 bases and J dropped 4 bases, with 9 bases sitting between them. For the CDR3, the DNA is TGTGCCAGCAGCTTAACTAGCGGGCCCTATGGCTACACCTTC. Its translation: CASSLTSGPYGYTF.

The gene calls are TRBV9 and TRBJ1-1; D gene unclear. Germline-derived CDR1 and CDR2 are SGDLS and YYNGEE. The CDR3 length is 15 residues. Trimming took 0 bases from V and 4 from J, leaving 13 bases between them. The CDR3 nucleotides read TGTGCCAGCAGCGTAGACCCCATTTCATCCACTGAAGCTTTCTTT. This gives the protein CASSVDPISSTEAFF.

The gene calls are TRBV7-9 and TRBJ1-1, with D perhaps TRBD1 (6 bases). The CDR3 extends over 17 amino acids. Deletions cut 1 base from V and 0 bases from J, with 15 bases between. In germline, CDR1 is SEHNR, CDR2 FQNEAQ (reference sequence). The CDR3 spells CASSLDLYRAMNTEAFF. The CDR3 DNA sequence: TGTGCCAGCAGCTTAGACTTATACAGGGCCATGAACACTGAAGCTTTCTTT.

This clonotype occurred a few times. The chain links TRBV19 to TRBJ2-3; tentative D call: TRBD2 (5 bases). Trimming removed 5 bases from V and 1 base from J, with 13 bases in between. Germline values: CDR1 LNHDA, CDR2 SQIVND (reference sequence). The CDR3 contains 15 residues. The CDR3 bases are TGTGCCAGTAGTCACGGGGTTAGGGGCACAGATACGCAGTATTTT. This sequence encodes CASSHGVRGTDTQYF. Variable domain in full (rest from reference TRBV19 and TRBJ2-3): DGGITQSPKYLFRKEGQNVTLSCEQNLNHDAMYWYRQDPGQGLRLIYYSQIVNDFQKGDIAEGYSVSREKKESFPLTVTSAQKNPTAFYLCASSHGVRGTDTQYFGPGTRLTVL.

This clonotype was found many times. The genes are TRBV2 and TRBJ2-7; 10 nucleotides match TRBD1. The germline gives CDR1 SNHLY, CDR2 FYNNEI. The CDR3 loop spans 15 amino acids. J gave up 6 bases and V 6 bases, and 11 bases lay outside the gene matches. The CDR3 DNA is TGTGCCAGCAGGTCGACCGGGACAGGGGCTCGCGAGCAGTACTTC. Translating it yields CASRSTGTGAREQYF. The full variable domain, with the rest looked up from reference TRBV2 and TRBJ2-7, is EPEVTQTPSHQVTQMGQEVILRCVPISNHLYFYWYRQILGQKVEFLVSFYNNEISEKSEIFDDQFSVERPDGSNFTLKIRSTKLEDSAMYFCASRSTGTGAREQYFGPGTRLTVT.